One sample yielded the 18 T cell receptor beta chains listed below, sequenced in a study of T cells in women clearing cervical HPV infection. The repertoire was sequenced with immunoSEQ multiplex PCR; TCRdb's copy has only in-frame clones and lacks some. The record lists tens of thousands of clones, of which the ten most abundant hold 3.5% to 5%. The sequenced sample consisted of blood buffy coat. The receptors shown here come from a woman between 18 and 75 years old with a cervical HPV16 infection that either progressed to CIN3+ or cleared (not recorded which).

The CDR3 DNA, read in part, is TGTGCCGGAGACCGTTGGACAGACCAAGAGACC. This encodes CAGDRWTDQET. The complete CDR3 protein is CAGDRWTDQETQYF. The chain carries TRBV5-4 and TRBJ2-5, with a tentative D call TRBD1 (6 bases). The missing CDR3 end, 3 residues past where the read stops, is filled in from the germline J gene. Germline V gene sequence: CDR1 SGHNT, CDR2 YYREEE (reference sequence). Trimming took off 10 bases at V and 0 bases at J, with 16 bases between the two ends. The CDR3 covers 14 residues.

Comment on this clone: A read error may produce the germline difference seen at one junction end. The CDR3 goes on 3 residues after the read ends, and that part is filled in from the germline J gene. The chain couples TRBV4-2 to TRBJ1-2; 10 bases align to TRBD1. CDR3 length equals 17 residues. Germline V lookup: CDR1 LGHNA, CDR2 YNFKEQ. The covered CDR3 bases are TGCGCCAGCAGCCAAGAGGAGGGGGGACAGGGGATACATGGC. Amino acid sequence: CASSQEEGGQGIHG. The whole CDR3 protein reads CASSQEEGGQGIHGYTF.

The CDR3 bases that were read are TGTGCCAGTAGGGATTGGGCCACAGGGGGTAGAAAGGAG. Amino acids: CASRDWATGGRKE. The full CDR3 protein is CASRDWATGGRKEAFF. V and J are TRBV19 and TRBJ1-1; TRBD1 aligns across 8 bases. The read ends 3 residues early relative to the CDR3; the germline J gene fills the gap. There are 16 residues in the CDR3. Germline loops: CDR1 LNHDA, CDR2 SQIVND (reference sequence).

The CDR3 protein is CSVVSDRGRTEAFF. CDR3 bases read: TGCAGCGTTGTCTCGGACCGGGGTAGGACTGAA. The rearrangement uses TRBV29-1 and TRBJ1-1; no definite D call. The read comes to an end 3 residues before the CDR3 does, leaving the germline J gene to fill in the end. This CDR3 has 14 residues. The V gene's germline CDR1 is SQVTM and CDR2 ANQGSEA. Deletions cut 4 bases from V and 5 bases from J, with 17 bases between.

As for this clone: Coverage ceases 3 residues before the CDR3 finishes, and the germline J gene fills in the end. This chain uses TRBV12-3 or TRBV12-4 with TRBJ2-3; 9 bases map to TRBD1. The CDR3 is made up of 12 amino acids. The CDR3 DNA, read in part, is TGTGCCAGCAGTTACAGGGGGCTGGCG. Protein sequence: CASSYRGLA. In full, the CDR3 reads CASSYRGLAQYF.

As for this clone: The read is 3 residues too short to cover the CDR3 end, so that end is filled in from the germline J gene. The chain joins TRBV6-2 or TRBV6-3 to TRBJ2-2; D possibly corresponds to TRBD1 (6 bases). Between the trimmed V and J ends, which lost 4 bases and 3 bases, there was a span of 12 bases. The CDR3 runs to 15 residues. Germline values: CDR1 MNHEY, CDR2 SVGEGT. The CDR3 spells CASSSRPGDTGELFF. Incomplete CDR3 DNA: TGTGCCAGCAGTTCCCGTCCAGGGGACACCGGGGAG.

About this clone: The read falls 3 residues short of the CDR3 end, and the missing part is taken from the germline J gene. The V gene is TRBV30, the J gene TRBJ2-2, with 7 nucleotides matching TRBD2. The V segment lost 0 bases and the J segment 9 bases; nucleotides outside the gene matches: 4. Germline loops: CDR1 GTSNPN, CDR2 SVGIG (reference sequence). CDR3 length: 13 residues. The CDR3 is CAWSVRAGRELFF. The part of the CDR3 DNA that was read is TGTGCCTGGAGTGTACGAGCGGGGAGGGAG.

Note on this clone: With the read ending 3 residues before the CDR3 end, the germline J gene is used to fill in that end. This chain joins TRBV14 and TRBJ1-5; D not certain. V gave up 0 bases and J gave up 9 bases, with 9 bases separating them. The CDR3 runs to 13 residues. Germline V gives CDR1 SGHDN, CDR2 FVKESK. The CDR3 bases that were read are TGTGCCAGCAGCCAAGAACTCGAGGGGCCC. Translating gives CASSQELEGP. The whole CDR3 reads CASSQELEGPQHF.

With regard to this clone: The read ends 3 residues before the CDR3 terminus; that terminus is restored from the germline J gene. The rearrangement links TRBV30 to TRBJ2-4; TRBD2 agrees at 8 bases. Germline CDR1 and CDR2: GTSNPN and SVGIG (reference sequence). This CDR3 contains 15 residues. The sequenced CDR3 bases are TGTGCCTGGACGGGAGGGGCAGGGATTTGGTATGGT. It codes for CAWTGGAGIWYG. From start to end, the CDR3 is CAWTGGAGIWYGQYF.

In regard to this clone: The read is 3 residues too short to cover the CDR3 end, so that end is filled in from the germline J gene. The chain couples TRBV23-1 to TRBJ2-6; a possible D gene is TRBD1 (5 bases). TRBV23-1 has ORF status, its function being uncertain. The CDR3 has 17 amino acids. The V end was cut by 3 bases, the J end by 0 bases, with 12 bases between. CDR3 sequence reads: CASSHPYRCSGANVLTF. The covered CDR3 bases are TGCGCCAGCAGTCATCCGTACAGGTGCTCTGGGGCCAACGTC.

Of note for this clone: The read halts 3 residues ahead of the CDR3 end, with the missing end drawn from the germline J gene. The chain links TRBV19 to TRBJ1-2; TRBD1 might be the D (6 bases). This CDR3 is built from 15 residues. Germline V gene data show CDR1 as LNHDA and CDR2 as SQIVND (reference sequence). CDR3 DNA, as far as it was read: TGTGCCAGTAGTCCTACAGGGAAATGGTCCTACGAC. Its translation is CASSPTGKWSYD. The CDR3 in full is CASSPTGKWSYDYTF.

About this clone: The read falls 3 residues short of the CDR3 end, and the missing part is taken from the germline J gene. V usage is TRBV19 and J usage is TRBJ1-2; 7 bases align to TRBD1. This CDR3 comprises 15 residues. Germline V gives CDR1 LNHDA, CDR2 SQIVND (reference sequence). The CDR3 loop reads CASSSPGQSSYDYTF. The sequenced CDR3 bases are TGTGCCAGTAGTTCTCCGGGACAGAGCTCCTACGAC.

With regard to this clone: The read ends 3 residues before the CDR3 terminus; that terminus is restored from the germline J gene. The chain links TRBV13 to TRBJ1-1; D uncertain. Germline-derived CDR1 and CDR2 are PRHDT and FYEKMQ (reference sequence). This CDR3 contains 13 residues. V shed 1 base and J shed 1 base, with 4 bases lying between them. The CDR3 reads CASSLAQNTEAFF. CDR3 DNA, as far as it was read: TGTGCCAGCAGCTTAGCACAGAACACTGAA.

CDR3 DNA (partial): TGTGCCAGCACCCTAAGACAGGGGAATTCACCG. The encoded protein is CASTLRQGNSP. The entire CDR3 is CASTLRQGNSPLFF. This chain uses TRBV6-2 or TRBV6-3 with TRBJ2-2, with 8 nucleotides matching TRBD1. The CDR3 end lies 3 residues beyond the end of the read and is filled in from the germline J gene. The CDR3 has 14 residues. CDR1 and CDR2 from the germline V gene are MNHEY and SVGEGT.

As regards this clone: The read comes to an end 3 residues before the CDR3 does, leaving the germline J gene to fill in the end. This chain uses TRBV5-1 with TRBJ2-5; the match to TRBD2 covers 9 bases. CDR1 is SGHRS, CDR2 YFSETQ, per germline. The CDR3 consists of 16 residues. The J segment lost 5 bases and the V segment lost 4 bases, leaving 12 bases of the junction unmatched. CDR3 protein: CASSPAGGAIGETQYF. Incomplete CDR3 DNA: TGCGCCAGCAGCCCGGCGGGGGGGGCGATAGGGGAGACC.

CDR3 DNA (partial): TGTGCCTGGGCCAGGAGTTACACAGATACC. This sequence encodes CAWARSYTDT. The complete CDR3 protein is CAWARSYTDTYTF. This rearrangement joins TRBV30 to TRBJ1-2; D is unclear. The observed sequence ends 3 residues before the CDR3 terminus, with the missing tail filled in from the germline J gene. CDR1 and CDR2 (germline): GTSNPN, SVGIG (reference sequence). CDR3 size: 13 residues.

On this clone: The read halts 3 residues ahead of the CDR3 end, with the missing end drawn from the germline J gene. The chain carries TRBV27 and TRBJ2-2, with TRBD2 as a possible D gene (6 bases). Trimming took 8 bases from V and 5 from J, leaving 15 bases between them. The CDR3 covers 14 residues. Looked up from germline, CDR1 is MNHEY and CDR2 is SMNVEV (reference sequence). The CDR3 DNA, read in part, is TGTGCCAGCTTGCTTCGAGCGGGTACCGGGGAG. This gives the protein CASLLRAGTGE. In full, the CDR3 is CASLLRAGTGELFF.

Remarks on this clone: The read ends 3 residues early relative to the CDR3; the germline J gene fills the gap. This chain links TRBV2 with TRBJ2-6; D is unresolved. V was cut by 7 bases and J by 7 bases, with 8 bases left in between. The CDR3 loop spans 12 amino acids. CDR1 is SNHLY, CDR2 FYNNEI, per germline. The sequenced part of the CDR3 DNA is TGTGCCAGCACGTTAGAAGCCAACGTC. Its translation is CASTLEANV. The full-length CDR3 reads as CASTLEANVLTF.